The 17 T cell receptor beta chains listed next were all sequenced from one sample in a study of blood T cell repertoires in COVID-19. The data were produced by immunoSEQ multiplex PCR, yet TCRdb's version contains in-frame clones alone and is incomplete. The sample includes 75,000 to 100,000 clones, roughly 86% of them seen just once. What was sequenced was peripheral blood. The origin of the receptors is a human donor in a cohort sampled during active COVID-19.

The J gene is TRBJ2-7, the V gene TRBV9; weak D call: TRBD1 (6 bases). Trimming cost V 0 bases and J 3 bases, with 13 bases left between them. Per germline, CDR1 SGDLS and CDR2 YYNGEE. CDR3 size: 15 residues. The CDR3 bases are TGTGCCAGCAGCGTAGCGTCAGGGGCAAACTACGAGCAGTACTTC. Protein product: CASSVASGANYEQYF.

The chain links TRBV19 to TRBJ2-3; TRBD1 is a possible D gene (6 bases). The CDR3 sequence is 16 residues long. V was pared by 4 bases and J by 2 bases, with 16 bases between. Germline V gives CDR1 LNHDA, CDR2 SQIVND (reference sequence). The CDR3 loop reads CASSTGDTFTTDTQYF. The CDR3 coding sequence is TGTGCCAGTAGTACAGGGGACACTTTTACCACAGATACGCAGTATTTT. The complete variable domain, with remaining parts taken from reference TRBV19 and TRBJ2-3, reads DGGITQSPKYLFRKEGQNVTLSCEQNLNHDAMYWYRQDPGQGLRLIYYSQIVNDFQKGDIAEGYSVSREKKESFPLTVTSAQKNPTAFYLCASSTGDTFTTDTQYFGPGTRLTVL.

This chain connects TRBV28 to TRBJ2-7, with TRBD1 matching 7 bases. Germline V gene sequence: CDR1 MDHEN, CDR2 SYDVKM. The trim removed 5 bases at V and 2 bases at J, leaving 9 bases unmatched. This CDR3 spans 15 amino acids. This CDR3 is CASSTSTGWTYEQYF. The CDR3 nucleotides read TGTGCCAGCAGTACCTCGACAGGGTGGACCTACGAGCAGTACTTC.

The rearrangement joins TRBV6-2 or TRBV6-3 to TRBJ2-3, with TRBD2 matching over 11 bases. The CDR3 sequence is 17 residues long. Germline CDR1 is MNHEY and CDR2 is SVGEGT. V shed 2 bases, J shed 5 bases, and the junction held 9 bases outside the gene matches. Here the CDR3 DNA reads TGTGCCAGCAGTTACGCCATTAGCGGGGGGGCTCAAGATACGCAGTATTTT. Translation: CASSYAISGGAQDTQYF.

The chain carries TRBV28 and TRBJ2-1; 9 nucleotides line up with TRBD2. Germline V lookup: CDR1 MDHEN, CDR2 SYDVKM. There are 17 residues in the CDR3. The trim removed 3 bases at V and 8 bases at J, leaving 14 bases unmatched. The CDR3 nucleotides are TGTGCCAGCAGTTTGGTATTAGCGGGGGAGCCTAAGGATGAGCAGTTCTTC. It encodes CASSLVLAGEPKDEQFF.

The gene calls are TRBV6-2 or TRBV6-3 and TRBJ2-5; D is unclear. The CDR3 runs to 11 residues. Trimming pared 6 bases from V and 14 bases from J, leaving 16 bases between. Germline V gene data show CDR1 as MNHEY and CDR2 as SVGEGT. The DNA for the CDR3 is TGTGCCAGCAGCCTAGGTCAGGTGGCCTACTTC. Its protein is CASSLGQVAYF.

The chain is built from TRBV7-3 and TRBJ2-6; D is unclear. The CDR3 extends over 15 amino acids. Germline loops: CDR1 SGHTA, CDR2 FQGTGA. Trimming cost V 4 bases and J 0 bases, with 7 bases left between them. The CDR3 DNA sequence: TGTGCCAGCAGCTCCCTCGTCTCTGGGGCCAACGTCCTGACTTTC. Protein sequence: CASSSLVSGANVLTF.

This sequence joins TRBV11-2 and TRBJ2-6; D ambiguous. The CDR3 covers 14 residues. With 1 base removed from V and 4 bases from J, the gap between germline ends came to 5 bases. Germline V gene lookup returns CDR1 SGHAT and CDR2 FQNNGV. CDR3 in amino acids: CASSLAGGANVLTF. For the CDR3, the DNA is TGTGCCAGCAGCTTAGCAGGCGGGGCCAACGTCCTGACTTTC.

This chain links TRBV28 with TRBJ1-6; no clear D gene. From germline, CDR1 is MDHEN and CDR2 SYDVKM. Trimming took off 7 bases at V and 0 bases at J, with 10 bases between the two ends. The CDR3 has 15 residues. The CDR3 sequence is CASIQASSYNSPLHF. DNA for the CDR3: TGTGCCAGCATTCAAGCGAGCTCCTATAATTCACCCCTCCACTTT.

The chain couples TRBV5-1 to TRBJ1-1; a weak D match, TRBD1 (5 bases). The CDR3 is 13 amino acids. V was pared by 4 bases and J by 1 base, with 8 bases between. Germline lookup yields CDR1 SGHRS and CDR2 YFSETQ. DNA for the CDR3: TGCGCCAGCAGCCAGGGAGGGAACACTGAAGCTTTCTTT. Translating it yields CASSQGGNTEAFF.

The chain links TRBV24-1 to TRBJ2-3; tentative D call: TRBD1 (7 bases). V was trimmed by 7 bases and J by 3 bases, leaving 16 bases between them. Germline assignment: CDR1 KGHDR and CDR2 SFDVKD. There are 15 residues in the CDR3. CDR3 amino acids: CATRPRGAGTDTQYF. The CDR3 DNA reads as TGTGCCACCAGGCCCAGGGGGGCCGGGACAGATACGCAGTATTTT.

This chain uses TRBV5-1 with TRBJ2-7, with TRBD2 matching over 7 bases. After removal of 4 bases from V and 4 bases from J, the junction contained 8 bases not matched to a gene. The CDR3 extends over 14 amino acids. CDR1 SGHRS and CDR2 YFSETQ come from the germline V gene. CDR3 DNA: TGCGCCAGCAGCCCCGAGGTAGCGGGTTACGAGCAGTACTTC. Translating gives CASSPEVAGYEQYF. Together with reference TRBV5-1 and TRBJ2-7, the CDR3 gives the full variable domain: KAGVTQTPRYLIKTRGQQVTLSCSPISGHRSVSWYQQTPGQGLQFLFEYFSETQRNKGNFPGRFSGRQFSNSRSEMNVSTLELGDSALYLCASSPEVAGYEQYFGPGTRLTVT.

This chain joins TRBV19 and TRBJ1-1; no reliable D call. Germline V CDR1 and CDR2: LNHDA, SQIVND (reference sequence). The CDR3 has 16 amino acids. V gave up 5 bases and J gave up 2 bases, with 18 bases separating them. CDR3 nucleotides: TGTGCCAGTAGTCCTCCCGGTGGAGATACCAACACTGAAGCTTTCTTT. It encodes CASSPPGGDTNTEAFF.

The V and J genes are TRBV6-5 and TRBJ2-1, with a tentative D call TRBD1 (5 bases). CDR1 and CDR2 from the germline V gene are MNHEY and SVGAGI. The ends were cut back, 5 bases at V and 9 bases at J, with 11 bases in the middle. The CDR3 has 12 residues. CDR3: CASSNLRGEQFF. CDR3 sequence (DNA): TGTGCCAGCAGTAACCTAAGGGGTGAGCAGTTCTTC.

For the CDR3, the DNA is TGTGCCAGCAGCCTGACAGGGGGCGATTCCACCGGGGAGCTGTTTTTT. This gives the protein CASSLTGGDSTGELFF. The chain uses TRBV28 and TRBJ2-2, with TRBD1 matching 10 bases. The trim removed 6 bases at V and 4 bases at J, leaving 8 bases unmatched. Looked up from germline, CDR1 is MDHEN and CDR2 is SYDVKM. The CDR3 is 16 residues long. The full variable domain, its missing parts supplied by reference TRBV28 and TRBJ2-2, is DVKVTQSSRYLVKRTGEKVFLECVQDMDHENMFWYRQDPGLGLRLIYFSYDVKMKEKGDIPEGYSVSREKKERFSLILESASTNQTSMYLCASSLTGGDSTGELFFGEGSRLTVL.

The V call is TRBV30, the J call TRBJ1-6; no reliable D call. The CDR3 has 13 amino acids. In germline, CDR1 is GTSNPN, CDR2 SVGIG (reference sequence). V was clipped by 4 bases and J by 8 bases, with 12 bases between them. CDR3 loop: CAWMASGYSPLHF. CDR3 DNA: TGTGCCTGGATGGCCTCCGGGTATTCACCCCTCCACTTT.

This rearrangement joins TRBV11-2 to TRBJ2-2, with 8 nucleotides matching TRBD2. Germline-derived CDR1 and CDR2 are SGHAT and FQNNGV. J was trimmed by 2 bases and V by 5 bases; bases with no gene match: 7. The CDR3 is 16 amino acids. As DNA, the CDR3 is TGTGCCAGCAGCCCAACGGGGGGGTATAACACCGGGGAGCTGTTTTTT. It encodes CASSPTGGYNTGELFF.